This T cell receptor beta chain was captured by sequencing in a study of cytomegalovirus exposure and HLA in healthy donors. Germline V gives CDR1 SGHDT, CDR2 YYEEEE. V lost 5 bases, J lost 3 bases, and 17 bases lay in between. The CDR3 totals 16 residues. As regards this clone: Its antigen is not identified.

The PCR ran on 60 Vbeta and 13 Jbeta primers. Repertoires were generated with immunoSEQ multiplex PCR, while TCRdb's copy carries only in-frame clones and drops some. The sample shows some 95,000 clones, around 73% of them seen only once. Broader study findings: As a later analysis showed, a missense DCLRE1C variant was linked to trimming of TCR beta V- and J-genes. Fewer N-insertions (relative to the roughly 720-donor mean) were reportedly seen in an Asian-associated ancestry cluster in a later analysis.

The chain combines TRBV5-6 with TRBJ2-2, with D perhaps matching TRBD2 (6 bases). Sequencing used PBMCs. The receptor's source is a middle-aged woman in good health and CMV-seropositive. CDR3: CASRSRYGDYTGELFF. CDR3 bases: TGTGCCAGCAGGAGTCGGTACGGGGACTACACCGGGGAGCTGTTTTTT.